These 4 T cell receptor beta chains were all obtained from the same sample, sequenced in a study of a mutant IDH1 vaccine in newly diagnosed glioma (dated by TCRdb to about 2021). The time point label, as the study defines it: baseline, week 1 (first vaccination visit). Sample treatment or condition, as interpreted from the label and publication: pre-vaccination baseline after standard-of-care therapy. Library preparation was by the immunoSEQ multiplex PCR assay. What TCRdb holds here is the immuneACCESS table cut down to in-frame rearrangements. Part of the clones is not present; checked against another copy, under half of the missing clones reflect an unresolved V gene, and the others are unexplained. Across this sample there are tens of thousands of clones, with 86% seen only once. The top ten clonotypes cover under 3.5% of the sample. Specimen: PBMCs, collected from a glioma patient treated with radiotherapy, temozolomide or both. The origin of the receptors is a young man with glioma.

The V gene is TRBV14, the J gene TRBJ1-1; TRBD1 matches 9 bases. V lost 5 bases to trimming and J lost 6 bases; unmatched junction nucleotides: 4. The V gene's germline CDR1 is SGHDN and CDR2 FVKESK. This CDR3 has 13 residues. CDR3 DNA: TGTGCCAGCAGCGGGACAGGGTTTTCTGAAGCTTTCTTT. Protein sequence: CASSGTGFSEAFF.

V and J are TRBV30 and TRBJ1-1, with D hard to call. The CDR3 contains 10 residues. Germline V gives CDR1 GTSNPN, CDR2 SVGIG (reference sequence). Deletions cut 2 bases from V and 10 bases from J, with 8 bases between. In DNA form, the CDR3 reads TGTGCCTGGAGTCAGGAGGCAGCTTTCTTT. Translated, it gives CAWSQEAAFF.

The chain employs TRBV11-2 and TRBJ1-3; no definite D call. Germline assignment: CDR1 SGHAT and CDR2 FQNNGV. CDR3 length equals 14 residues. Trimming took 1 base from V and 2 from J, leaving 6 bases between them. In DNA form, the CDR3 reads TGTGCCAGCAGCTTAGGGGGAGCTGGAAACACCATATATTTT. It is translated as CASSLGGAGNTIYF.

The J gene is TRBJ1-5, the V gene TRBV30, with D maybe TRBD1 (5 bases). Per germline, CDR1 GTSNPN and CDR2 SVGIG (reference sequence). The CDR3 extends over 16 amino acids. Trimming removed 4 bases at V and 3 bases at J, with 19 bases between. The CDR3 protein is CAWNPGTVRLNQPQHF. The CDR3 nucleotides are TGTGCCTGGAACCCCGGGACGGTAAGACTCAATCAGCCCCAGCATTTT. The complete variable domain, with remaining parts taken from reference TRBV30 and TRBJ1-5, reads SQTIHQWPATLVQPVGSPLSLECTVEGTSNPNLYWYRQAAGRGLQLLFYSVGIGQISSEVPQNLSASRPQDRQFILSSKKLLLSDSGFYLCAWNPGTVRLNQPQHFGDGTRLSIL.